This record concerns one T cell receptor (beta chain) sequence. This sample is drawn from a study of blood T cell repertoires in COVID-19. Study-level information: Material from acute and convalescent COVID-19 was sourced from the United States, Italy and Spain. Sources were T cells, B-cell-depleted T cells, or PBMCs; the material itself was cDNA or gDNA.

In the study's own analysis: Amplification of reference gene primers was used by the study to estimate nucleated cell counts. Profiling relied on immunoSEQ multiplex PCR, and the TCRdb table lists in-frame clones only, not all of them. V and J calls and clone size are copied from that table; D and trimming were computed from the DNA. The sample consists of 200,000 to 250,000 clones, around 80% of them appearing once. The receptor was derived from an elderly woman with acute or convalescent COVID-19. What was sequenced was peripheral blood.

The CDR3 protein is CASTSDRAYTDTQYF. CDR3 nucleotides: TGTGCCAGCACCTCCGACAGGGCCTACACAGATACGCAGTATTTT. The V call is TRBV6-5, the J call TRBJ2-3; 7 bases align to TRBD1. Germline values: CDR1 MNHEY, CDR2 SVGAGI. The CDR3 contains 15 residues. V lost 7 bases and J lost 2; bases outside the gene matches: 9.